This TCR beta chain originates from a study of T-cell memory formation after mild COVID-19. TCRdb fed the 5' RACE reads into MiXCR, producing one record per CDR3 protein. Here the sample spans about 340,000 distinct CDR3 sequences, 20% to 25% being singletons. Germline-derived CDR1 and CDR2 are GTSNPN and SVGIG (reference sequence). V was clipped by 6 bases and J by 0 bases; unmatched bases: 5. The CDR3 sequence is 16 residues long. The chain has TRBV30 and TRBJ2-1; the match to TRBD2 covers 13 bases. The sequence came from a man between 18 and 29 years old who had mild COVID-19 (a few samples of this study predate the infection). Cell type and time point are not known. Material for sequencing was PBMCs or a T cell subset sorted from them (not recorded which). This CDR3 is CACETSGGPSYNEQFF. The CDR3 coding sequence is TGTGCCTGCGAGACTAGCGGGGGGCCCTCCTACAATGAGCAGTTCTTC.